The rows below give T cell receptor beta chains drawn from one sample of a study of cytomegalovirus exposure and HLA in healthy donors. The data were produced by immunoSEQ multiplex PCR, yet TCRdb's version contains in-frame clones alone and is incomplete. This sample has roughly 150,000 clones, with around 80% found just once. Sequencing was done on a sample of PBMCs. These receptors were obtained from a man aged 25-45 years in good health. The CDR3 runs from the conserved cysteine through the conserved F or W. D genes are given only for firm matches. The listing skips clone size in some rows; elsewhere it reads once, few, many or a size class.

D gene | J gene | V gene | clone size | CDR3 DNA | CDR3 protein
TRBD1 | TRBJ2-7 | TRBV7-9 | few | TGTTCCAGCACCCCTCCGGGACAGGTGTCGTTGGGGCAGTACTTC | CSSTPPGQVSLGQYF
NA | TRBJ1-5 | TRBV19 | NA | TGTGCCAGTAGTATTAGGGAGAATCAGCCCCAGCATTTT | CASSIRENQPQHF
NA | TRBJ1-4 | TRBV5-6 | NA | TGTGCCAGCAGCTTCGGGGAAAAACTGTTTTTT | CASSFGEKLFF
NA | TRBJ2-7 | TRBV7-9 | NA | TGTGCCCCTCGGGATCGCGAGCAGTACTTC | CAPRDREQYF
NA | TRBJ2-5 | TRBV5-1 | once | TGCGCCAGCAGCTTGAGAACAGGGAGGGAAGAGACCCAGTACTTC | CASSLRTGREETQYF
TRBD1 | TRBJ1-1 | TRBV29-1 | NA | TGCAGCGTTGAAGATTTGGAGACAGGGATCACTGAAGCTTTCTTT | CSVEDLETGITEAFF
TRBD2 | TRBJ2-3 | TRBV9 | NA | TGTGCCAGCAGCGTACGACTAGCAGGTACAGATACGCAGTATTTT | CASSVRLAGTDTQYF
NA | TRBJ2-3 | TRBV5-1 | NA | TGCGCCAGCAGCTTGTCGGTGGTTAGCACAGATACGCAGTATTTT | CASSLSVVSTDTQYF
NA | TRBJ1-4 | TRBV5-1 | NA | TGCGCCAGCAGCCCCCCGGGGGGGGACGCAACTAATGAAAAACTGTTTTTT | CASSPPGGDATNEKLFF
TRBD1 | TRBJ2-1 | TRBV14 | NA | TGTGCCAGCAGCCAGGGACAGGGTTACAATGAGCAGTTCTTC | CASSQGQGYNEQFF
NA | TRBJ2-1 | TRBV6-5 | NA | TGTGCCAGCAGTTACGCGGCCACCTACAATGAGCAGTTCTTC | CASSYAATYNEQFF
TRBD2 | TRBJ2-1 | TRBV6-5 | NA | TGTGCCAGCAGTTTACTAGCGGGATTCTCCTACAATGAGCAGTTCTTC | CASSLLAGFSYNEQFF
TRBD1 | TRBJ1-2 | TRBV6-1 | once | TGTGCCAGCAGTTCCGTACAGGGGGCGGTGGGCTACACCTTC | CASSSVQGAVGYTF
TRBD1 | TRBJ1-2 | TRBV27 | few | TGTGCCAGCAGTTTGGGGACAGGCTATGGCTACACCTTC | CASSLGTGYGYTF
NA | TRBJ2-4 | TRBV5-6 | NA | TGTGCCAGCAGCCGATTACCGGGTCGGGTGGACATTCAGTACTTC | CASSRLPGRVDIQYF
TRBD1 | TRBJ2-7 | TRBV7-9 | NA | TGTGCCAGCAGCACGACAGGGGTGGGCGAGCAGTACTTC | CASSTTGVGEQYF
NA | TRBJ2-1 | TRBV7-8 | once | TGTGCCAGCAACGAACCGGGGACTCCCCGACGGGGTGAGCAGTTCTTC | CASNEPGTPRRGEQFF
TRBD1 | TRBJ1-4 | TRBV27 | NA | TGTGCCAGCAGTTCCCTCGACAGGGTCGAAAAACTGTTTTTT | CASSSLDRVEKLFF
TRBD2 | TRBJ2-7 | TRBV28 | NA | TGTGCCAGCAGCCGGACTAGCGGGATGACCTACGAGCAGTACTTC | CASSRTSGMTYEQYF
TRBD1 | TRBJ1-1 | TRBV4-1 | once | TGCGCCAGCAGCCGACAGGGGTCCGGCGTGAACACTGAAGCTTTCTTT | CASSRQGSGVNTEAFF
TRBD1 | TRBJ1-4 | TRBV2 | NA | TGTGCCAGCAGTGAGGGGGGGGGACAGGGAAGAAAACTGTTTTTT | CASSEGGGQGRKLFF
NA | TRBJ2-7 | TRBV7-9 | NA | TGTGCCAGCAGCTTCTCTGGCGGGCGAAAACAACCCTACGAGCAGTACTTC | CASSFSGGRKQPYEQYF
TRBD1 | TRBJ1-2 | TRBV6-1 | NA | TGTGCCAGCAGTTTGACAGGGAACTATGGCTACACCTTC | CASSLTGNYGYTF
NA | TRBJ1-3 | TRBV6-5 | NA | TGTGCCAGCACCGGGATGGGGGGTTTGGACACCATATATTTT | CASTGMGGLDTIYF
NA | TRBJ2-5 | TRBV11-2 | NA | TGTGCCAGCAGCGCCGAGATTCAAGAGACCCAGTACTTC | CASSAEIQETQYF
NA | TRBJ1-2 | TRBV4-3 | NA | TGCGCCAGCAGCCAAGAAGTGGCAGGTAGTTATGGCTACACCTTC | CASSQEVAGSYGYTF
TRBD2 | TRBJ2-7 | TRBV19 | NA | TGTGCCAGTAGTATATCAGCGGGAGGGCCACTGGAGCAGTACTTC | CASSISAGGPLEQYF
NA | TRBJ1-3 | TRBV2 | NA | TGTGCCAGCAGTGAAGGTGGCAGCGGACTCTCTGGAAACACCATATATTTT | CASSEGGSGLSGNTIYF
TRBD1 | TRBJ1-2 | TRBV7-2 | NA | TGTGCCAGCAGCTTAAGCGGGACAGGCGCTAACTATGGCTACACCTTC | CASSLSGTGANYGYTF
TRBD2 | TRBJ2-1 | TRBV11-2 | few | TGTGCCAGCAGCTTAGTCCTAGCGGGAGGGTTTGAGCAGTTCTTC | CASSLVLAGGFEQFF
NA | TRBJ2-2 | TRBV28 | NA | TGTGCCAGCACGGGGGTGACCGGGGAGCTGTTTTTT | CASTGVTGELFF
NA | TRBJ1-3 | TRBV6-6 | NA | TGTGCCAGCAGACGGGACTCCGACTCTGGAAACACCATATATTTT | CASRRDSDSGNTIYF
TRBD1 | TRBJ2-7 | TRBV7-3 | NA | TGTGCCAGCAGCCTCCGTCCGGGACAGGGGTCCGAGCAGTACTTC | CASSLRPGQGSEQYF
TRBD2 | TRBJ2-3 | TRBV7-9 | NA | TGTGCCAGCAGCCTACAGACTAGCGGGCGGGATACGCAGTATTTT | CASSLQTSGRDTQYF
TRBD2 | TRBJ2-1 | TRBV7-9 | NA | TGTGCCAGCAGCCGGGCTAGCGGGAACAATGAGCAGTTCTTC | CASSRASGNNEQFF
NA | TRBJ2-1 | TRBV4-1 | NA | TGCGCCAGCAGCCTAATGCCGGGGACCTACAATGAGCAGTTCTTC | CASSLMPGTYNEQFF
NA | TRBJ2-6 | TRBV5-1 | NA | TGCGCCAGCACAGCCGGGGTAACTGGGGCCAACGTCCTGACTTTC | CASTAGVTGANVLTF
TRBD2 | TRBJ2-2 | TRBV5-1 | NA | TGCGCCAGCAGCACACTAGCGGGAGGTGACACCGGGGAGCTGTTTTTT | CASSTLAGGDTGELFF
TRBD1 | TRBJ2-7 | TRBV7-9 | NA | TGTTCCAGCAGTACTCGTGCCGGGACAGGGGGCAGGGAGCAGTACTTC | CSSSTRAGTGGREQYF
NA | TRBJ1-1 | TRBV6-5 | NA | TGTGCCAGCAGCCACGGACAGAGGAACACTGAAGCTTTCTTT | CASSHGQRNTEAFF
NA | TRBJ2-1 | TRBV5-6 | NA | TGTGCCAGCAGCTTTTATCAGGTGACCTACAATGAGCAGTTCTTC | CASSFYQVTYNEQFF
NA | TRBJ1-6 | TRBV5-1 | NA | TGCGCCAGCAGCTTGGGGGACAAGGATTCACCCCTCCACTTT | CASSLGDKDSPLHF
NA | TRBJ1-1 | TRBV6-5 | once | TGTGCCAGCAGTTACGGGGGCCGTACTGAAGCTTTCTTT | CASSYGGRTEAFF
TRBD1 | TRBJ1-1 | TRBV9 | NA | TGTGCCAGCAGCCAGCGGCACAGGGGCACTGAAGCTTTCTTT | CASSQRHRGTEAFF